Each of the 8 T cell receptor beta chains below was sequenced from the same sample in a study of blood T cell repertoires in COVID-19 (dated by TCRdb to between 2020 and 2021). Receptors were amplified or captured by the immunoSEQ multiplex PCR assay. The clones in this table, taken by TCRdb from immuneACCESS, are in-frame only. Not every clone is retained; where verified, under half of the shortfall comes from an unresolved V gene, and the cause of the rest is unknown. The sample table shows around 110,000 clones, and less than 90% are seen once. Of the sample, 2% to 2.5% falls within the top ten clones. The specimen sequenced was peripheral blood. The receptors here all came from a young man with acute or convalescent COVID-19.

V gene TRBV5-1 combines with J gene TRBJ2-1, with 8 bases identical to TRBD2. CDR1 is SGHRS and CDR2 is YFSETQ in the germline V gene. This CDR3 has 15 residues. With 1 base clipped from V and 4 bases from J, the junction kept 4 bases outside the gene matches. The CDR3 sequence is CASSLTGGEYNEQFF. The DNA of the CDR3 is TGCGCCAGCAGCTTGACGGGAGGGGAGTACAATGAGCAGTTCTTC.

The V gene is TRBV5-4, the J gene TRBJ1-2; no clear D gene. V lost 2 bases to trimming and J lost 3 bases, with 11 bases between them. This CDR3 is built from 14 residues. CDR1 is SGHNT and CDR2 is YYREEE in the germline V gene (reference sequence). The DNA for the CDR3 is TGTGCCAGCAGCTTCCAAGGCAGCGACTATGGCTACACCTTC. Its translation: CASSFQGSDYGYTF.

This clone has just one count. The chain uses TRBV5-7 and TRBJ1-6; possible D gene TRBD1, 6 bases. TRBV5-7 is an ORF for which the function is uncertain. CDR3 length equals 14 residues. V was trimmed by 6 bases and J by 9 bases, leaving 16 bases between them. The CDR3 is CASKPPRGSSPLHF. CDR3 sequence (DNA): TGTGCCAGCAAACCCCCCAGGGGAAGTTCACCCCTCCACTTT.

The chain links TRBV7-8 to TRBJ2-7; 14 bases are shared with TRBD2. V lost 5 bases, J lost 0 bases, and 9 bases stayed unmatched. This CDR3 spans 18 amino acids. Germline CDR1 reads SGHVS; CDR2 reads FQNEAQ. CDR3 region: CASSLGLAGATGSYEQYV. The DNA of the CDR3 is TGTGCCAGCAGCCTGGGACTAGCGGGAGCAACGGGCTCCTACGAGCAGTACGTC.

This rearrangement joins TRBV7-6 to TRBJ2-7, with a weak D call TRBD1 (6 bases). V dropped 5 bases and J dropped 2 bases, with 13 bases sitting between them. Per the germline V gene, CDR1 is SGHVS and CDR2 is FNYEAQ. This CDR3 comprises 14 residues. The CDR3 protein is CASSGDTSAYEQYF. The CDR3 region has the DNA TGTGCCAGCAGCGGGGACACATCAGCCTACGAGCAGTACTTC.

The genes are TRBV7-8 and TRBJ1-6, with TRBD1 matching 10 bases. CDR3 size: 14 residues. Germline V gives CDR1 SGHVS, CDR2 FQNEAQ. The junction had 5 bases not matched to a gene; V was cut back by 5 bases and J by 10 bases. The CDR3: CASSPGQGRSPLHF. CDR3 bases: TGTGCCAGCAGCCCGGGACAGGGGAGATCACCCCTCCACTTT.

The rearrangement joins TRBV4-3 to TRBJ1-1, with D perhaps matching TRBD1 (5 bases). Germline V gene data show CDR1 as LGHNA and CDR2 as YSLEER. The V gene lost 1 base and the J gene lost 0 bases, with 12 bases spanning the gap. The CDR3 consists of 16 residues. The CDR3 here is CASSQVYGHMNTEAFF. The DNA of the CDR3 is TGCGCCAGCAGCCAAGTTTATGGACATATGAACACTGAAGCTTTCTTT.

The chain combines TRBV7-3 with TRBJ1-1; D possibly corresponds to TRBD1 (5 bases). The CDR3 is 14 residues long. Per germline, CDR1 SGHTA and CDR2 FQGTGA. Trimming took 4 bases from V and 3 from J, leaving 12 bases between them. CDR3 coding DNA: TGTGCCAGCAGCTCCCTAGGACATGACACTGAAGCTTTCTTT. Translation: CASSSLGHDTEAFF.